The 24 T cell receptor beta chains in this list originate from one sample, sequenced in a study of cytomegalovirus exposure and HLA in healthy donors. A multiplex PCR was run with 60 Vbeta primers and 13 Jbeta primers. Repertoires were generated with immunoSEQ multiplex PCR, while TCRdb's copy carries only in-frame clones and drops some. Of about 98,000 clones listed, more than 60% are singletons. The sample was PBMCs. These receptors all come from a man aged 45-60 years in good health and CMV-seronegative.

The chain combines TRBV28 with TRBJ2-1; 10 bases are a match to TRBD1. CDR1 is MDHEN and CDR2 is SYDVKM in the germline V gene. V gave up 9 bases and J gave up 7 bases; unmatched junction bases: 12. The CDR3 is 15 residues long. In nucleotides, the CDR3 is TGTGCCAGTATCTCCGGGGGACAGGGGCCAAATGAGCAGTTCTTC. This translates into CASISGGQGPNEQFF.

This clone has a single count. An end of the junction differs from the germline gene, which may be a read error. V is TRBV7-9 and J is TRBJ2-1; the D gene is possibly TRBD2 (6 bases). The CDR3 extends over 13 amino acids. Germline V CDR1 and CDR2: SEHNR, FQNEAQ (reference sequence). The CDR3 DNA follows: TGTGCCAGCAGCCAGGGCGAAGGGCGGGGTGGTATCTTC. This encodes CASSQGEGRGGIF.

The rearrangement uses TRBV30 and TRBJ2-1; 8 bases map to TRBD1. The length of the CDR3 is 17 residues. V was clipped by 3 bases and J by 4 bases; unmatched bases: 14. CDR1 and CDR2 from the germline V gene are GTSNPN and SVGIG (reference sequence). In nucleotides, the CDR3 is TGTGCCTGGAGCGCAACCCGCTGGACAGGGACTTACAATGAGCAGTTCTTC. Amino acid sequence: CAWSATRWTGTYNEQFF.

V is TRBV5-8 and J is TRBJ2-7; 9 bases are shared with TRBD2. CDR1 is SGHTS and CDR2 is YDEGEE in the germline V gene. With 2 bases clipped from V and 2 bases from J, the junction kept 11 bases outside the gene matches. This CDR3 region has 17 residues. Here the CDR3 reads CASSFPGRLAETYEQYF. DNA of the CDR3: TGTGCCAGCAGCTTTCCAGGACGACTAGCGGAAACCTACGAGCAGTACTTC.

This clone was counted a few times. V and J are TRBV5-1 and TRBJ2-2; 10 bases map to TRBD1. In germline, CDR1 is SGHRS, CDR2 YFSETQ. The CDR3 totals 15 residues. J lost 5 bases, V lost 5 bases, and 6 bases had no gene match. CDR3 DNA: TGCGCCAGCAGTCCCGGGACAGGGGAAACCGGGGAGCTGTTTTTT. It yields the protein CASSPGTGETGELFF.

V gene TRBV18 combines with J gene TRBJ2-3; TRBD1 is a possible D gene (5 bases). Trimming removed 5 bases from V and 1 base from J, with 7 bases in between. The germline gives CDR1 KGHSH, CDR2 LQKENI. The CDR3 totals 13 residues. CDR3 protein: CASSVQGTDTQYF. Written as DNA, the CDR3 is TGTGCCAGCTCAGTACAGGGCACAGATACGCAGTATTTT.

By proportion, this clone is medium-sized (0.01 to 0.1%). Other DNA sequences in the sample encode the same CDR3. The chain uses TRBV6-5 and TRBJ1-1, with D possibly matching TRBD1 (6 bases). CDR1 is MNHEY and CDR2 is SVGAGI in the germline V gene. This CDR3 is built from 14 residues. V lost 6 bases and J lost 0, with 11 bases in between. The CDR3 DNA is TGTGCCAGCAGCAAACAGGGAATGAACACTGAAGCTTTCTTT. Amino acids: CASSKQGMNTEAFF.

V and J are TRBV10-3 and TRBJ2-5, with D perhaps TRBD2 (5 bases). The CDR3 is 14 amino acids. Between the trimmed V and J ends, which lost 4 bases and 5 bases, there was a span of 14 bases. Germline CDR1 is ENHRY and CDR2 is SYGVKD. CDR3 loop: CAISGVAPHETQYF. The CDR3 nucleotides read TGTGCCATCAGTGGTGTAGCGCCCCACGAGACCCAGTACTTC.

This clone has just a few counts. CDR3 in DNA: TGTGCCAGCACGTACAGGGAATACGGCTATGGCTACACCTTC. Its protein is CASTYREYGYGYTF. The V call is TRBV6-1, the J call TRBJ1-2, with a possible D match to TRBD1 (6 bases). From germline, CDR1 is MNHNS and CDR2 SASEGT. V was cut by 7 bases and J by 4 bases, with 16 bases left in between. CDR3 length: 14 amino acids.

There are a few counts of this clone. The genes are TRBV19 and TRBJ2-3; 8 bases fit TRBD1. CDR3 length: 14 residues. Germline V gene sequence: CDR1 LNHDA, CDR2 SQIVND (reference sequence). The ends lost 8 bases at V and 3 bases at J; junction bases unmatched: 7. The CDR3 coding sequence is TGTGCCAGTCGAGAGACAGGGGTGACAGATACGCAGTATTTT. Translation gives CASRETGVTDTQYF.

This clone occurred a few times. The J gene is TRBJ2-1, the V gene TRBV4-3; D possibly corresponds to TRBD2 (5 bases). Germline V CDR1 and CDR2: LGHNA, YSLEER. V was trimmed by 1 base and J by 2 bases, leaving 12 bases between them. The CDR3 sequence is 16 residues long. The CDR3 DNA reads TGCGCCAGCAGCCAAGTCTTGGACTCTGCCTACAATGAGCAGTTCTTC. Translating gives CASSQVLDSAYNEQFF.

The chain couples TRBV5-1 to TRBJ2-1; 7 nucleotides agree with TRBD1. The CDR3 runs 15 residues. Germline V gene sequence: CDR1 SGHRS, CDR2 YFSETQ. The ends lost 4 bases at V and 2 bases at J; junction bases unmatched: 6. CDR3 DNA sequence: TGCGCCAGCAGCCCCACAGGGGACACCTACAATGAGCAGTTCTTC. It yields the protein CASSPTGDTYNEQFF. The variable domain in full, completed from reference TRBV5-1 and TRBJ2-1, reads KAGVTQTPRYLIKTRGQQVTLSCSPISGHRSVSWYQQTPGQGLQFLFEYFSETQRNKGNFPGRFSGRQFSNSRSEMNVSTLELGDSALYLCASSPTGDTYNEQFFGPGTRLTVL.

The V call is TRBV5-6, the J call TRBJ1-6, with D maybe TRBD1 (6 bases). V dropped 6 bases and J dropped 1 base, with 11 bases sitting between them. In germline, CDR1 is SGHDT, CDR2 YYEEEE. There are 15 residues in the CDR3. In nucleotides, the CDR3 is TGTGCCAGCAAACAGGGTATTTCCTATAATTCACCCCTCCACTTT. Translation gives CASKQGISYNSPLHF.

The chain couples TRBV7-2 to TRBJ1-1; no clear D gene. V was pared by 1 base and J by 0 bases, with 9 bases between. Germline-derived CDR1 and CDR2 are SGHTA and FQGNSA. The CDR3 is 15 amino acids. CDR3 in DNA: TGTGCCAGCAGCTTAGGGGCAGGTTTGAACACTGAAGCTTTCTTT. This codes for CASSLGAGLNTEAFF.

In this sample, this clone turned up a few times. The V gene is TRBV29-1, the J gene TRBJ1-1, with D uncertain. CDR1 is SQVTM and CDR2 is ANQGSEA in the germline V gene. The length of the CDR3 is 11 residues. Trimming took off 7 bases at V and 0 bases at J, with 6 bases between the two ends. The CDR3 protein is CSGILNTEAFF. The DNA for the CDR3 is TGCAGCGGTATTTTGAACACTGAAGCTTTCTTT. Full variable domain (outside the CDR3, taken from reference TRBV29-1 and TRBJ1-1): SAVISQKPSRDICQRGTSLTIQCQVDSQVTMMFWYRQQPGQSLTLIATANQGSEATYESGFVIDKFPISRPNLTFSTLTVSNMSPEDSSIYLCSGILNTEAFFGQGTRLTVV.

This clone has just a few counts. The chain uses TRBV6-5 and TRBJ1-2; D is perhaps TRBD1 (6 bases). The CDR3 has 13 amino acids. V gave up 10 bases and J gave up 6 bases, with 18 bases separating them. Germline CDR1 is MNHEY and CDR2 is SVGAGI. CDR3 coding DNA: TGTGCCACGGGGACACAGGGCCTGAATGGCTACACCTTC. Protein: CATGTQGLNGYTF.

The chain recombines TRBV11-2 with TRBJ2-2; D is uncertain. V was clipped by 3 bases and J by 4 bases, with 12 bases between them. The CDR3 has 15 amino acids. CDR1 and CDR2 from the germline V gene are SGHAT and FQNNGV. CDR3 sequence: CASSLTDAGTGELFF. DNA of the CDR3: TGTGCCAGCAGCTTGACGGATGCAGGCACCGGGGAGCTGTTTTTT.

The chain employs TRBV29-1 and TRBJ2-5; no definite D call. The germline V and J ends were trimmed by 6 bases and 2 bases, with 10 bases remaining between them. This CDR3 has 12 residues. In germline, CDR1 is SQVTM, CDR2 ANQGSEA. The CDR3: CSVAHGQETQYF. DNA of the CDR3: TGCAGCGTAGCCCACGGGCAAGAGACCCAGTACTTC.

The V call is TRBV5-5, the J call TRBJ2-1; D is possibly TRBD2 (5 bases). Germline V gives CDR1 SGHKS, CDR2 YYEKEE (reference sequence). V lost 2 bases to trimming and J lost 10 bases, with 16 bases between them. The CDR3 runs to 14 residues. The CDR3 reads CASSFLEGALEQFF. Here the CDR3 DNA reads TGTGCCAGCAGCTTTCTTGAGGGAGCATTGGAGCAGTTCTTC.

This clone was found once. V is TRBV6-5 and J is TRBJ2-7; 7 positions match TRBD1. The germline gives CDR1 MNHEY, CDR2 SVGAGI. The CDR3 totals 15 residues. The ends lost 1 base at V and 2 bases at J; junction bases unmatched: 5. The CDR3 sequence is CASSYFRDSPYEQYF. The CDR3, as DNA: TGTGCCAGCAGTTACTTCCGGGACAGTCCCTACGAGCAGTACTTC.

The rearrangement joins TRBV19 to TRBJ1-2; D unclear. This CDR3 has 14 amino acids. Per germline, CDR1 LNHDA and CDR2 SQIVND (reference sequence). V was pared by 1 base and J by 3 bases, with 9 bases between. CDR3 region: CASSIVDLYYGYTF. For the CDR3, the DNA is TGTGCCAGTAGTATAGTTGACTTGTACTATGGCTACACCTTC.

The chain is built from TRBV27 and TRBJ2-7, with a tentative D call TRBD1 (6 bases). From germline, CDR1 is MNHEY and CDR2 SMNVEV (reference sequence). The V gene lost 3 bases and the J gene lost 1 base, with 10 bases spanning the gap. The CDR3 consists of 14 residues. This CDR3 reads CASSFADRSYEQYF. CDR3 coding DNA: TGTGCCAGCAGTTTTGCCGACAGGTCCTACGAGCAGTACTTC.

The rearrangement uses TRBV18 and TRBJ1-2; 11 bases are a match to TRBD1. This CDR3 comprises 14 residues. The ends lost 5 bases at V and 6 bases at J; junction bases unmatched: 5. CDR1 is KGHSH, CDR2 LQKENI, per germline. CDR3 nucleotide sequence: TGTGCCAGCTCAGGAATGGACAGGGGGCATGGCTACACCTTC. This codes for CASSGMDRGHGYTF.

The chain couples TRBV4-2 to TRBJ1-5; the D gene is possibly TRBD1 (6 bases). The germline V gene encodes CDR1 LGHNA and CDR2 YNFKEQ. Trimming took 1 base from V and 9 from J, leaving 13 bases between them. The CDR3 contains 14 residues. The CDR3 DNA sequence: TGTGCCAGCAGCCAAGGGGCAGGGGATCCGCCCCAGCATTTT. It codes for CASSQGAGDPPQHF.